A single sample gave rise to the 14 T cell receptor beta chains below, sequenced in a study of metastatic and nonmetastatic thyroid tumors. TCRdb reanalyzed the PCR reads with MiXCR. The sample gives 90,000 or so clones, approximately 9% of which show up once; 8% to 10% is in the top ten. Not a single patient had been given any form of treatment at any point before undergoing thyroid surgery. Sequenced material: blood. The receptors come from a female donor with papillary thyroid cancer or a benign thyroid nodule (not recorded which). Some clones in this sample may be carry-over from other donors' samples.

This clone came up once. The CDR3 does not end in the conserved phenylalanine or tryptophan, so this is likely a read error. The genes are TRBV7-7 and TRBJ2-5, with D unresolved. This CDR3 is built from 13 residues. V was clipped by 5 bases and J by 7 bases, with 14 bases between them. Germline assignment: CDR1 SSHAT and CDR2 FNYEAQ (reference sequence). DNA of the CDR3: TGTGCCAGCAGCCTGGACCGTCGAGGGACCCAGTACCTC. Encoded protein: CASSLDRRGTQYL.

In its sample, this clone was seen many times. The CDR3 DNA follows: TGTGCCAGCAGTGCCCTAGCGGGGGGGCCGAGGGAGCAGTTCTTC. The encoded protein is CASSALAGGPREQFF. The chain employs TRBV6-4 and TRBJ2-1, with TRBD2 matching 12 bases. CDR1 is MRHNA, CDR2 SNTAGT, per germline. This CDR3 contains 15 residues. J lost 10 bases, V lost 4 bases, and 8 bases had no gene match.

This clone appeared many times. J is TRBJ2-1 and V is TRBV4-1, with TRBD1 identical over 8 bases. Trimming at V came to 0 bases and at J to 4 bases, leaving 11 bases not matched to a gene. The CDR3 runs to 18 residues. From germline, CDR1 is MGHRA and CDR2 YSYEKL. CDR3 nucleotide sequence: TGCGCCAGCAGCCAAGATCATTGGACAGGGAATTTGTACAATGAGCAGTTCTTC. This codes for CASSQDHWTGNLYNEQFF.

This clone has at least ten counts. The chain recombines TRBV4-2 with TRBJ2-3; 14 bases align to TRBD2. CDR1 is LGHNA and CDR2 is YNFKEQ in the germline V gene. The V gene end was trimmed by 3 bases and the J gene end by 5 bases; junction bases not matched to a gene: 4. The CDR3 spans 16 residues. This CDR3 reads CASSQIGTSGRDTQYF. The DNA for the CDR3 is TGTGCCAGCAGCCAGATCGGGACTAGCGGGAGAGATACGCAGTATTTT.

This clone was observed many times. The CDR3: CASSPQNMGQPQHF. CDR3 coding DNA: TGTGCCAGCTCACCTCAGAACATGGGTCAGCCCCAGCATTTT. This chain joins TRBV18 and TRBJ1-5, with D uncertain. The ends were cut back, 3 bases at V and 6 bases at J, with 12 bases in the middle. Germline V gene sequence: CDR1 KGHSH, CDR2 LQKENI. CDR3 length: 14 amino acids.

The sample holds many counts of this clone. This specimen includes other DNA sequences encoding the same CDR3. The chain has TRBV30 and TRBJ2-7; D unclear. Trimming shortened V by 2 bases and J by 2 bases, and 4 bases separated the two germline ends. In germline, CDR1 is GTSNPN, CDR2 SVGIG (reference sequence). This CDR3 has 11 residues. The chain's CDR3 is CAWSRTYEQYF. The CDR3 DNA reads TGTGCCTGGAGTCGAACCTACGAGCAGTACTTC.

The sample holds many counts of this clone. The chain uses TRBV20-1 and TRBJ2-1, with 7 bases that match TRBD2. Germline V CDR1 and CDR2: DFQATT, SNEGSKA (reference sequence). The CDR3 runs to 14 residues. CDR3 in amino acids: CSLPPGGSYNEQFF. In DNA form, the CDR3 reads TGCAGCCTCCCCCCGGGGGGATCCTACAATGAGCAGTTCTTC.

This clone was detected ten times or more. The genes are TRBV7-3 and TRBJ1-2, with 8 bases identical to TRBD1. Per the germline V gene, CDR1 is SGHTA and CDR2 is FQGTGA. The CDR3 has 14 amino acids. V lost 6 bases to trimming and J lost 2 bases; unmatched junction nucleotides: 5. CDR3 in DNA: TGTGCCAGCAGTCTCGGACAGGGCAACTATGGCTACACCTTC. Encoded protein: CASSLGQGNYGYTF.

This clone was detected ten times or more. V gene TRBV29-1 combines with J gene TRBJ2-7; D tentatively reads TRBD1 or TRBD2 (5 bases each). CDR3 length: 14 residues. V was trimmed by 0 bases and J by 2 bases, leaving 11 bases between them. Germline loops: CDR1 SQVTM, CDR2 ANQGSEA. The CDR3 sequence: CSVEDRGGAYEQYF. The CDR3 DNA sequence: TGCAGCGTTGAAGATCGTGGGGGAGCCTACGAGCAGTACTTC.

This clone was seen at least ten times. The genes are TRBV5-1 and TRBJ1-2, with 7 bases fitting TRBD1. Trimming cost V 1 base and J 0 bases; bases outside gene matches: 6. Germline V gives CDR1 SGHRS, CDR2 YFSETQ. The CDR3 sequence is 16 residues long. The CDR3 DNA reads TGCGCCAGCAGCTTGTTTCGGGACAGCGCTAACTATGGCTACACCTTC. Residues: CASSLFRDSANYGYTF.

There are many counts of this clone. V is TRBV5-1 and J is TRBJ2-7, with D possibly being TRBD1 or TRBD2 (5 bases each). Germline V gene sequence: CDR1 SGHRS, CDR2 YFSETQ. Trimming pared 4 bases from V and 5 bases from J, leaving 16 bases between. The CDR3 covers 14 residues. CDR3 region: CASSPPRDGHEQYF. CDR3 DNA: TGCGCCAGCAGCCCCCCTCGGGACGGCCACGAGCAGTACTTC.

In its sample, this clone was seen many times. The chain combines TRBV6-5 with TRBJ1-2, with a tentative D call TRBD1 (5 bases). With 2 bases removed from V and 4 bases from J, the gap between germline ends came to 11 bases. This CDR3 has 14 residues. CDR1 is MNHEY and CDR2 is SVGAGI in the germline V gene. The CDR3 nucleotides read TGTGCCAGCAGTTACGCCGGGGGGAGCTATGGCTACACCTTC. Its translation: CASSYAGGSYGYTF.

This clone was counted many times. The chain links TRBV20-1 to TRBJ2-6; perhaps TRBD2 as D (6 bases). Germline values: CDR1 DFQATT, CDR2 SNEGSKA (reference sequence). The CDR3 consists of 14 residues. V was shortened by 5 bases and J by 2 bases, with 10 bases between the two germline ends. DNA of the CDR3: TGCAGTGCTCGGTCGGGGGCTGGGGCCAACGTCCTGACTTTC. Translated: CSARSGAGANVLTF.

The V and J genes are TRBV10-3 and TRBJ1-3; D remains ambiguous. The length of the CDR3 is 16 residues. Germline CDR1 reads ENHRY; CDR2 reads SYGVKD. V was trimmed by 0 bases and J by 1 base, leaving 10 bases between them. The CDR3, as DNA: TGTGCCATCAGTGAGTCTCGGAGGTTGTCTGGAAACACCATATATTTT. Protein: CAISESRRLSGNTIYF.